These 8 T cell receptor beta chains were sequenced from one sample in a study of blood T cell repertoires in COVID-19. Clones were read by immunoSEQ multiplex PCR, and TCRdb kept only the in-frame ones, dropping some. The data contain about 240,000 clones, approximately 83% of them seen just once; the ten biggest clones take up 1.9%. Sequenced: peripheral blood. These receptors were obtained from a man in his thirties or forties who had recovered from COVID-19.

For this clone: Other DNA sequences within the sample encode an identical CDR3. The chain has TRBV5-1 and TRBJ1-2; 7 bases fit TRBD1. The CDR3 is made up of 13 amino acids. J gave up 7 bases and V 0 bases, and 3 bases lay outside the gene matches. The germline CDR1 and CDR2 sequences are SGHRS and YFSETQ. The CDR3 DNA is TGCGCCAGCAGCTTGGGACAGGGAGGTGGCTACACCTTC. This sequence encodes CASSLGQGGGYTF.

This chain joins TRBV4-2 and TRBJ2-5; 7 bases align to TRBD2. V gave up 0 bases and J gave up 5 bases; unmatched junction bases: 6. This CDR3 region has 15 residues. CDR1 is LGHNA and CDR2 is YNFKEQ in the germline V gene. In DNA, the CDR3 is TGTGCCAGCAGCCAAGAGGGAGGGTTTGCGGAGACCCAGTACTTC. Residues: CASSQEGGFAETQYF.

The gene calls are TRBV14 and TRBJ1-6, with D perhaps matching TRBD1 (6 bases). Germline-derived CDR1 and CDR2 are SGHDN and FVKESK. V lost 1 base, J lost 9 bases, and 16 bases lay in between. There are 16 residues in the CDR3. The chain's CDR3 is CASSQAKQGTRSPLHF. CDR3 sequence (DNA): TGTGCCAGCAGCCAAGCCAAACAGGGCACACGTTCACCCCTCCACTTT.

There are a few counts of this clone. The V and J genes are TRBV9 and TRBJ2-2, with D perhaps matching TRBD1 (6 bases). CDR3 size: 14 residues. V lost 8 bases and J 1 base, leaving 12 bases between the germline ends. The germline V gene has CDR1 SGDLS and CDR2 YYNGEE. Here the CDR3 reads CASMTGENTGELFF. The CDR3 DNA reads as TGTGCCAGTATGACAGGAGAGAACACCGGGGAGCTGTTTTTT.

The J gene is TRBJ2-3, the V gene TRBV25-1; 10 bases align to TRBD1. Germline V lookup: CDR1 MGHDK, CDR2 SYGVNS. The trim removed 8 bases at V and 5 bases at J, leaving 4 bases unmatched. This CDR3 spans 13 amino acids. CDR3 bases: TGTGCCAGCGGACAGGGGGGGGGAGATACGCAGTATTTT. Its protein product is CASGQGGGDTQYF. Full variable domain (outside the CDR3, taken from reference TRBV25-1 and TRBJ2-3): EADIYQTPRYLVIGTGKKITLECSQTMGHDKMYWYQQDPGMELHLIHYSYGVNSTEKGDLSSESTVSRIRTEHFPLTLESARPSHTSQYLCASGQGGGDTQYFGPGTRLTVL.

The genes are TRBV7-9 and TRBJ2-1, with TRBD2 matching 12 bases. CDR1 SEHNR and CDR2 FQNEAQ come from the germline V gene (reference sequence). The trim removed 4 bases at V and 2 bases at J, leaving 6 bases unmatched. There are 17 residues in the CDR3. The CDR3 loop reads CASSSLAGGRPYNEQFF. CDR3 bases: TGTGCCAGCAGCTCTCTAGCGGGGGGGAGACCCTACAATGAGCAGTTCTTC.

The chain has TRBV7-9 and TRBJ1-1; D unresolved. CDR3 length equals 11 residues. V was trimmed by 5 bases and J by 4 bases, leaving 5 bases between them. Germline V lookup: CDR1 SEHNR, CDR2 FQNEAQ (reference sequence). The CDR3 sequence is CASSRGTEAFF. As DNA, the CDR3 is TGTGCCAGCAGCCGAGGCACTGAAGCTTTCTTT.

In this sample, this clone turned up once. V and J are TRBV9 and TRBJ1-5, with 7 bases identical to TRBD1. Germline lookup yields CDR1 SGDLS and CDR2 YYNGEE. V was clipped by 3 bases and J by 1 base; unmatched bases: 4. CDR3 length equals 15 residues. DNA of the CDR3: TGTGCCAGCAGCGCGGGGACAGCGAGCAATCAGCCCCAGCATTTT. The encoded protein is CASSAGTASNQPQHF.